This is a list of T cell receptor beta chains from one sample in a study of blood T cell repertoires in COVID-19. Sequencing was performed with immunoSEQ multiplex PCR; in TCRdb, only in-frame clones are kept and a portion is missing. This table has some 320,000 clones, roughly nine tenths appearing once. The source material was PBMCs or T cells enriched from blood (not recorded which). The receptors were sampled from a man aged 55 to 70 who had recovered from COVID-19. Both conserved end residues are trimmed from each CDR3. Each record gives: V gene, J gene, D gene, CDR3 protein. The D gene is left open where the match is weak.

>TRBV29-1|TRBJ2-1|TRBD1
SVGDRSLNEQF
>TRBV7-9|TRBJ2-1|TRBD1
ASPGRTGNNEQF
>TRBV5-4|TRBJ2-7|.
ASSLDGGAGTYEQY
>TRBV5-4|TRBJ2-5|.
ASSSSGVRETQY
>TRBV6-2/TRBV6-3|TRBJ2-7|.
ASSYRPGTYEQY
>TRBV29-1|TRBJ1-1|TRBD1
SVQTGENTEAF
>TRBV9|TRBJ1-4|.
ASSGTANEKLF
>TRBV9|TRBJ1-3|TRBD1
ASSVEGQRPGNTIY
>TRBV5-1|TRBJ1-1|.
ASSRAGTLTQAF
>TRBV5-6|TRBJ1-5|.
ASSLGQLGGQPQH
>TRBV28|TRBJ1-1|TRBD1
ASSLPGQGLPEAF
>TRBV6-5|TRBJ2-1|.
ASSGQSSYNEQF
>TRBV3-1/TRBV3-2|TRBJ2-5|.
ASSHNGAQETQY
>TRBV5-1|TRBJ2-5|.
ASSLGSGQETQY
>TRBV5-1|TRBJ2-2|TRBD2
ASSLRTSWTRANTGELF
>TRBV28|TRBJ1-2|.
AIQGPYYGYT
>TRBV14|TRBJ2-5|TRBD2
ASSQVGREGTQY
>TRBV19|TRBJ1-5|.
ASNTGYSNQPQH
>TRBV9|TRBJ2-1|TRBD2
ASSDGTSLNEQF
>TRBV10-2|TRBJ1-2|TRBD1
ASRAGTGNYGYT
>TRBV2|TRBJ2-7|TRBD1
ASSVAPRDSYEQY
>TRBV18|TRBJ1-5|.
ASSPSNNNQPQH
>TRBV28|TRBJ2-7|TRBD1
ASTSPGTGRREQY
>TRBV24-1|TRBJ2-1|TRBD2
ATSDLSGEGGSYNEQF
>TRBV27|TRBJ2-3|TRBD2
ASSLAASTDTQY
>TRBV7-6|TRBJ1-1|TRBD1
ASSLVGQSTEAF